Presented here are 10 T cell receptor beta chains from one specimen sequenced in a study of metastatic and nonmetastatic thyroid tumors. Every patient was untreated before thyroid surgery. TCRdb used MiXCR to call clones anew from the PCR reads. The top ten hold about 11% of the sample, which has some 10,000 clones, under 30% seen once. The sequenced material came from tumor tissue. The source of these receptors is a male donor with papillary thyroid cancer or a benign thyroid nodule (not recorded which). Some clones in this sample may be carry-over from other donors' samples.

This chain connects TRBV18 to TRBJ2-5; D uncertain. V dropped 3 bases and J dropped 2 bases, with 7 bases sitting between them. CDR1 is KGHSH and CDR2 is LQKENI in the germline V gene. The CDR3 sequence is 13 residues long. CDR3 loop: CASSPEPQETQYF. In nucleotides, the CDR3 is TGTGCCAGCTCACCGGAGCCGCAAGAGACCCAGTACTTC.

To note about this clone: One junction end does not reproduce the germline sequence, and a read error may be involved. The chain is built from TRBV11-1 and TRBJ2-1, with 9 bases that match TRBD2. Germline-derived CDR1 and CDR2 are SGHAT and FQDESV (reference sequence). CDR3 length: 14 amino acids. Here the CDR3 reads CAISLLAGYNEQFF. The CDR3 DNA sequence: TGTGCCATCAGCTTACTAGCGGGTTACAATGAGCAGTTCTTC.

This clone was observed a handful of times. The genes are TRBV28 and TRBJ2-7; D not resolved. V was trimmed by 3 bases and J by 1 base, leaving 19 bases between them. CDR3 length equals 17 residues. CDR1 is MDHEN, CDR2 SYDVKM, per germline. The CDR3 reads CASSFSPYLVGSYEQYF. The CDR3 DNA reads TGTGCCAGCAGTTTTTCCCCCTATTTAGTCGGATCCTACGAGCAGTACTTC.

This clone has just a few counts. The J gene is TRBJ1-2, the V gene TRBV28, with TRBD1 matching over 7 bases. This CDR3 has 14 residues. The J segment lost 0 bases and the V segment lost 4 bases, leaving 2 bases of the junction unmatched. In germline, CDR1 is MDHEN, CDR2 SYDVKM. The chain's CDR3 is CASSSGGTNYGYTF. CDR3 bases: TGTGCCAGCAGTTCAGGGGGGACTAACTATGGCTACACCTTC.

The chain recombines TRBV9 with TRBJ2-1; TRBD2 aligns across 14 bases. CDR3 size: 19 residues. The germline gives CDR1 SGDLS, CDR2 YYNGEE. The V segment lost 0 bases and the J segment 0 bases; nucleotides outside the gene matches: 5. CDR3 loop: CASSVEGTSGSLSYNEQFF. The DNA of the CDR3 is TGTGCCAGCAGCGTAGAAGGGACTAGCGGGAGTCTCTCCTACAATGAGCAGTTCTTC.

V and J are TRBV2 and TRBJ1-2, with TRBD1 matching 7 bases. Germline V CDR1 and CDR2: SNHLY, FYNNEI. Germline trimming cut 6 bases from V and 4 bases from J; bases unmatched to any gene: 14. This CDR3 contains 16 residues. CDR3 residues: CASSRQGARSLYGYTF. CDR3 nucleotides: TGTGCCAGCAGCCGACAGGGCGCGCGTTCTCTCTATGGCTACACCTTC.

The gene calls are TRBV5-1 and TRBJ2-1; weak D call: TRBD2 (6 bases). CDR1 is SGHRS and CDR2 is YFSETQ in the germline V gene. This CDR3 spans 15 amino acids. V lost 4 bases and J lost 4, with 15 bases in between. The CDR3 is CASSREMASYNEQFF. CDR3 nucleotide sequence: TGCGCCAGCAGCCGGGAGATGGCAAGTTACAATGAGCAGTTCTTC.

By share, this clone counts as medium-sized. V gene TRBV11-1 combines with J gene TRBJ2-7; 15 nucleotides match TRBD2. V gave up 4 bases and J gave up 7 bases; unmatched junction bases: 8. The CDR3 spans 16 residues. CDR1 is SGHAT, CDR2 FQDESV, per germline (reference sequence). The CDR3 here is CASSWGLAGGNGEQYF. In DNA form, the CDR3 reads TGTGCCAGCAGCTGGGGACTAGCGGGAGGAAATGGGGAGCAGTACTTC.

This chain joins TRBV4-1 and TRBJ2-2; TRBD2 matches at 7 bases. Germline loops: CDR1 MGHRA, CDR2 YSYEKL. Trimming at V came to 0 bases and at J to 4 bases, leaving 11 bases not matched to a gene. This CDR3 has 18 residues. The CDR3, as DNA: TGCGCCAGCAGCCAAGATACCACCCAGCGGGACTTCACCGGGGAGCTGTTTTTT. Encoded protein: CASSQDTTQRDFTGELFF.

With regard to this clone: A read error is possible here, since a much larger clone lies one base away. This rearrangement joins TRBV27 to TRBJ2-7; 11 positions agree with TRBD2. Germline V CDR1 and CDR2: MNHEY, SMNVEV (reference sequence). Germline trimming cut 5 bases from V and 4 bases from J; bases unmatched to any gene: 16. This CDR3 region has 18 residues. The CDR3 reads CASSQSEGTSGAPYEQYF. CDR3 nucleotides: TGTGCCAGCAGTCAGTCCGAGGGGACTAGCGGAGCCCCTTACGAGCAGTACTTC.